This TCR beta chain came from a study of a mutant IDH1 vaccine in newly diagnosed glioma (dated by TCRdb to the early 2020s). In the study overall: Patients were given eight vaccinations, in weeks 1, 3, 5, 7, 11, 15, 19 and 23, which matched visits V03 through V10. Before enrollment, patients had received standard therapy of radiotherapy alone, temozolomide alone, or radiochemotherapy with temozolomide; most received the combination. For exploratory analyses, longitudinal TCRB deep sequencing was carried out in roughly 23 treated patients wherever samples were available. Vaccination started 4-6 weeks after radiotherapy alone, or was given together with temozolomide cycles in the groups whose treatment included chemotherapy. Of the 30 to 35 patients who were treated, about 62% were male and around 38% were female, and the mean age was about 40 years. Peripheral blood samples were drawn at six visits, namely V03 (baseline), V05, V07, V10, V12 and V13. What the study reported, not specific to this receptor: PBMC samples for TCRB deep sequencing were selected based on availability. Immune responses induced by the vaccine were seen in 90% to 95% of patients across multiple MHC alleles. Pseudoprogression appeared unrelated to alterations in the top peripheral T cell clonotypes detected by TCRB sequencing. The authors noted that analyses of patient blood samples could not be reproduced because of sample limitations.

This sample's time point label indicates: week 11, during vaccination. Each vaccine dose was 300 ug of a 20-mer mutant IDH1 peptide in Montanide, given subcutaneously with topical imiquimod. Newly diagnosed WHO grade 3 or 4 IDH1-mutant astrocytomas showing loss of nuclear ATRX were present in the donors. The samples were drawn from NOA16, a multicentre, single-arm, open-label phase I trial in Germany that tested a mutant IDH1 peptide vaccine in humans for the first time. The DNeasy Blood and Tissue Kit was used to extract genomic DNA from EDTA blood for TCRB sequencing. Of note for this clone: What antigen it recognizes has not been identified. Base qualities were left out, and no much larger clone turns up one base away.

Library creation used the immunoSEQ multiplex PCR assay. Following the manufacturer's protocol, the hsTCRB Kit was used to amplify rearranged TCR beta chain sequences. Sequencing of TCRB libraries was carried out on an Illumina MiSeq. The paper's processing steps were these. Demultiplexing, trimming and gene mapping were performed with the kit vendor's proprietary platform. In its TCRdb copy, this immuneACCESS table keeps in-frame sequences only and misses some clones. Where compared with another copy, unresolved V genes explain less than half of these, and the others have no known cause. Clonal size and the V and J genes are those of that table, whereas D and trimming came from the DNA. Here the sample has 110,000 or so clones; approximately 87% occur a single time. Of the sample, 0.5% to 0.65% falls within the top ten clones. Via the germline V gene, CDR1 is SQVTM and CDR2 ANQGSEA. Trimming takes 3 bases from V and 5 bases from J, and the germline ends sit 17 bases apart. The CDR3 runs 14 residues from the cysteine to the phenylalanine. Only the CDR3 part of the read is kept: 42 bases, read in frame from the first base.

This TCR was recovered from a woman in her fifties or sixties with glioma. This specimen was PBMCs, taken from a glioma patient whose treatment included an IDH1 peptide vaccine. The rearrangement joined TRBV29-1 to TRBJ2-7; the D region is possibly TRBD1 or TRBD2, each matching across 6 bases. CDR3 reads: CSVDGGRVRDEQYF. The bases are TGCAGCGTTGACGGGGGCAGGGTCCGAGACGAGCAGTACTTC.